These 24 T cell receptor beta chains came from one sample sequenced in a study of T cell responses to AZD1222 COVID-19 vaccine. The data were produced by immunoSEQ multiplex PCR, yet TCRdb's version contains in-frame clones alone and is incomplete. The repertoire holds about 150,000 clones, with around 90% as singletons. The sequencing here drew on peripheral blood, taken 28 days after the second AZD1222 dose. The receptors shown here come from an adult who received the AZD1222 COVID-19 vaccine.

The chain is built from TRBV5-1 and TRBJ2-7; possible D gene TRBD2, 6 bases. The CDR3 has 16 amino acids. Germline V gene sequence: CDR1 SGHRS, CDR2 YFSETQ. The germline V and J ends were trimmed by 0 bases and 0 bases, with 13 bases remaining between them. CDR3: CASSLGVGLISYEQYF. In DNA form, the CDR3 reads TGCGCCAGCAGCTTGGGGGTGGGACTGATCTCCTACGAGCAGTACTTC.

The V and J genes are TRBV29-1 and TRBJ2-7, with 8 nucleotides matching TRBD1. CDR1 and CDR2 (germline): SQVTM, ANQGSEA. V was pared by 6 bases and J by 2 bases, with 12 bases of the junction left unmatched. The length of the CDR3 is 15 residues. The CDR3 reads CSVRPRQGFAYEQYF. The CDR3 DNA reads TGCAGCGTGCGGCCTCGACAGGGGTTCGCCTACGAGCAGTACTTC.

The V and J genes are TRBV7-8 and TRBJ2-6; D perhaps matches TRBD2 (5 bases). V was clipped by 6 bases and J by 0 bases, with 12 bases between them. Germline CDR1 and CDR2: SGHVS and FQNEAQ. The CDR3 has 16 residues. In DNA form, the CDR3 reads TGTGCCAGCAGACCCACCCGGGGCTCTGGGGCCAACGTCCTGACTTTC. Protein: CASRPTRGSGANVLTF.

This rearrangement joins TRBV5-3 to TRBJ1-5; no reliable D call. TRBV5-3 is marked as an open reading frame, function uncertain. Trimming took 5 bases from V and 5 from J, leaving 14 bases between them. The CDR3 length is 14 residues. The CDR3 region is CARRETLEDQPQHF. The CDR3 nucleotides read TGTGCCAGAAGGGAGACATTAGAGGATCAGCCCCAGCATTTT.

The rearrangement links TRBV6-5 to TRBJ2-1, with D possibly TRBD2 on 5 matching bases. The germline V gene encodes CDR1 MNHEY and CDR2 SVGAGI. The V and J ends lost 7 bases and 4 bases respectively, with 14 bases between them. The CDR3 length is 14 residues. This chain's CDR3 is CASKSGGPYNEQFF. The CDR3 DNA reads as TGTGCCAGCAAGAGCGGAGGACCTTACAATGAGCAGTTCTTC.

In DNA form, the CDR3 reads TGTGCCAGCAGGGGGGAATACACTGAAGCTTTCTTT. Its translation is CASRGEYTEAFF. The V and J genes are TRBV2 and TRBJ1-1; weak D call: TRBD1 (5 bases). Germline-derived CDR1 and CDR2 are SNHLY and FYNNEI. CDR3 length: 12 residues. V was cut by 6 bases and J by 3 bases, with 8 bases left in between.

V is TRBV7-3 and J is TRBJ2-7; 12 bases line up with TRBD2. The CDR3 runs to 16 residues. The germline V gene encodes CDR1 SGHTA and CDR2 FQGTGA. V was clipped by 5 bases and J by 0 bases; unmatched bases: 5. The CDR3 here is CASSPSGRVSSYEQYF. CDR3 nucleotide sequence: TGTGCCAGCAGCCCTAGCGGGAGGGTTAGCTCCTACGAGCAGTACTTC.

The chain recombines TRBV24-1 with TRBJ1-5; 7 bases agree with TRBD1. The germline V gene encodes CDR1 KGHDR and CDR2 SFDVKD. The CDR3 sequence is 14 residues long. Losses at the gene ends were 9 bases for V and 9 bases for J; bases not matched to a gene: 13. The DNA of the CDR3 is TGTGCCACCGGGGCGACAGGGCTTTTTGGGCCCCAGCATTTT. It translates to CATGATGLFGPQHF.

The chain links TRBV9 to TRBJ1-2; a weak D match, TRBD1 (6 bases). The CDR3 loop spans 14 amino acids. V gave up 3 bases and J gave up 3 bases, with 12 bases separating them. CDR1 SGDLS and CDR2 YYNGEE come from the germline V gene. The chain's CDR3 is CASSATGMDYGYTF. The CDR3 DNA follows: TGTGCCAGCAGCGCCACAGGGATGGACTATGGCTACACCTTC.

The chain combines TRBV2 with TRBJ1-6; no definite D call. The CDR3 has 16 residues. V shed 1 base and J shed 0 bases, with 7 bases lying between them. Germline assignment: CDR1 SNHLY and CDR2 FYNNEI. The CDR3 region has the DNA TGTGCCAGCAGTGAAGTTGGGGTCTCCTATAATTCACCCCTCCACTTT. Its translation: CASSEVGVSYNSPLHF.

The genes are TRBV20-1 and TRBJ1-1; D gene uncertain. V dropped 3 bases and J dropped 3 bases, with 11 bases sitting between them. CDR1 is DFQATT and CDR2 is SNEGSKA in the germline V gene (reference sequence). This CDR3 region has 13 residues. CDR3 region: CSASGGPYTEAFF. CDR3 DNA sequence: TGCAGTGCTAGTGGAGGGCCTTACACTGAAGCTTTCTTT.

This chain uses TRBV3-1 (or the pseudogene TRBV3-2) with TRBJ1-4; 11 nucleotides match TRBD1. Germline CDR1 is LGHDT and CDR2 is YNNKEL (reference sequence). The V gene end was trimmed by 0 bases and the J gene end by 8 bases; junction bases not matched to a gene: 5. CDR3 length: 16 amino acids. In DNA form, the CDR3 reads TGTGCCAGCAGCCAAGATGGAGGGACAGGGGGAGAAAAACTGTTTTTT. Translating gives CASSQDGGTGGEKLFF.

The table lists this clone with a count of one. CDR3 coding DNA: TGTGCCAGCAGCTTAGCGCCCGGCGGGAGTTACACCGGGGAGCTGTTTTTT. This codes for CASSLAPGGSYTGELFF. This sequence joins TRBV7-9 and TRBJ2-2; 7 nucleotides align to TRBD2. V gave up 0 bases and J gave up 3 bases; unmatched junction bases: 7. Germline loops: CDR1 SEHNR, CDR2 FQNEAQ (reference sequence). This CDR3 is 17 amino acids long.

This chain connects TRBV5-5 to TRBJ2-7; D remains unclear. CDR3 size: 14 residues. The germline gives CDR1 SGHKS, CDR2 YYEKEE (reference sequence). Trimming shortened V by 0 bases and J by 2 bases, and 9 bases separated the two germline ends. The CDR3 here is CASSLVAAAYEQYF. CDR3 bases: TGTGCCAGCAGCTTGGTGGCAGCTGCCTACGAGCAGTACTTC.

V and J are TRBV27 and TRBJ2-3, with a weak D call TRBD2 (7 bases). This CDR3 comprises 16 residues. Looked up from germline, CDR1 is MNHEY and CDR2 is SMNVEV (reference sequence). V was cut by 2 bases and J by 1 base, with 13 bases left in between. As DNA, the CDR3 is TGTGCCAGCAGTTTAAGGGGGGGTGGCGGCACAGATACGCAGTATTTT. Amino acid sequence: CASSLRGGGGTDTQYF.

The CDR3 region has the DNA TGTGCCTGGACAGAGCATAACTATGGCTACACCTTC. This codes for CAWTEHNYGYTF. The V gene is TRBV30, the J gene TRBJ1-2; D gene ambiguous. CDR1 and CDR2 (germline): GTSNPN, SVGIG (reference sequence). The CDR3 runs 12 residues. V was trimmed by 4 bases and J by 1 base, leaving 7 bases between them.

The chain joins TRBV3-1 (or the pseudogene TRBV3-2) to TRBJ2-1, with TRBD2 identical over 9 bases. After removal of 4 bases from V and 0 bases from J, the junction contained 16 bases not matched to a gene. The germline CDR1 and CDR2 sequences are LGHDT and YNNKEL (reference sequence). This CDR3 has 20 amino acids. In nucleotides, the CDR3 is TGTGCCAGCAGCCCCTTAGGAGTCCGGCTAGCGGGGCACTCCTACAATGAGCAGTTCTTC. Amino acids: CASSPLGVRLAGHSYNEQFF.

V usage is TRBV14 and J usage is TRBJ1-1; 8 bases match TRBD1. The CDR3 length is 17 residues. V shed 0 bases, J shed 4 bases, and the junction held 10 bases outside the gene matches. The germline V gene encodes CDR1 SGHDN and CDR2 FVKESK. CDR3 protein: CASSQDRDRGWGTEAFF. CDR3 DNA: TGTGCCAGCAGCCAAGATAGAGACAGGGGATGGGGCACTGAAGCTTTCTTT.

V is TRBV6-2 or TRBV6-3 and J is TRBJ2-3; 11 positions match TRBD2. V shed 6 bases, J shed 6 bases, and the junction held 8 bases outside the gene matches. Germline V gene lookup returns CDR1 MNHEY and CDR2 SVGEGT. This CDR3 has 15 residues. CDR3: CASSLLAGVTDTQYF. The CDR3 DNA sequence: TGTGCCAGCAGCCTACTAGCGGGAGTAACGGATACGCAGTATTTT.

This clone was seen a handful of times. The chain carries TRBV11-2 and TRBJ2-1, with D maybe TRBD2 (6 bases). V was clipped by 1 base and J by 3 bases, with 22 bases between them. CDR3 size: 19 residues. Germline V CDR1 and CDR2: SGHAT, FQNNGV. CDR3 residues: CASSLGRKLANRGYNEQFF. The DNA of the CDR3 is TGTGCCAGCAGCTTAGGTCGTAAACTAGCCAATAGGGGCTACAATGAGCAGTTCTTC.

The CDR3 DNA reads TGTGCCTGGAGCCGGACTCCCGGGGAGCTGTTTTTT. Translated: CAWSRTPGELFF. V and J are TRBV30 and TRBJ2-2, with D perhaps TRBD2 (5 bases). Germline V gene lookup returns CDR1 GTSNPN and CDR2 SVGIG (reference sequence). V shed 3 bases and J shed 6 bases, with 8 bases lying between them. The CDR3 contains 12 residues.

V is TRBV28 and J is TRBJ1-5; 8 bases align to TRBD1. The CDR3 consists of 15 residues. Germline lookup yields CDR1 MDHEN and CDR2 SYDVKM. Germline trimming cut 6 bases from V and 2 bases from J; bases unmatched to any gene: 6. CDR3 protein: CASSSQGAGNQPQHF. In DNA, the CDR3 is TGTGCCAGCAGCTCCCAGGGGGCGGGCAATCAGCCCCAGCATTTT.

The chain uses TRBV4-1 and TRBJ2-1, with D possibly called TRBD1 or TRBD2 (6 bases each). Trimming shortened V by 6 bases and J by 8 bases, and 20 bases separated the two germline ends. From germline, CDR1 is MGHRA and CDR2 YSYEKL. This CDR3 spans 15 amino acids. The CDR3 region is CASSPSGARNHEQFF. In DNA, the CDR3 is TGCGCCAGCAGTCCCTCGGGGGCGCGAAATCATGAGCAGTTCTTC.

The chain joins TRBV5-8 to TRBJ2-7; no definite D call. Trimming removed 1 base from V and 2 bases from J, with 4 bases in between. The germline CDR1 and CDR2 sequences are SGHTS and YDEGEE. The CDR3 totals 12 residues. This CDR3 reads CASSLYPYEQYF. The CDR3, as DNA: TGTGCCAGCAGCTTGTACCCCTACGAGCAGTACTTC.